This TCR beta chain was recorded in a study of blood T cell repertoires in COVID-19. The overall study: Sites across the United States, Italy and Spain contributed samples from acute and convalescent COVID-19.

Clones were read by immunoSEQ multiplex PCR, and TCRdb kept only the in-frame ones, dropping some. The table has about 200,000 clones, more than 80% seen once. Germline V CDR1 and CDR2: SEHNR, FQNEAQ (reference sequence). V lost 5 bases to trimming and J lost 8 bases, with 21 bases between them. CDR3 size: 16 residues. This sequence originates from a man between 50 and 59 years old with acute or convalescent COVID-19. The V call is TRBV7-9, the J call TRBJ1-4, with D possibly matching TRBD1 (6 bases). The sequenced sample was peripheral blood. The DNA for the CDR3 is TGTGCCAGCAGCAACCCACAACCGGGACATAGGGAAAAACTGTTTTTT. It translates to CASSNPQPGHREKLFF. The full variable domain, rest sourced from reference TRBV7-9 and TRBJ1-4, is DTGVSQNPRHKITKRGQNVTFRCDPISEHNRLYWYRQTLGQGPEFLTYFQNEAQLEKSRLLSDRFSAERPKGSFSTLEIQRTEQGDSAMYLCASSNPQPGHREKLFFGSGTQLSVL.